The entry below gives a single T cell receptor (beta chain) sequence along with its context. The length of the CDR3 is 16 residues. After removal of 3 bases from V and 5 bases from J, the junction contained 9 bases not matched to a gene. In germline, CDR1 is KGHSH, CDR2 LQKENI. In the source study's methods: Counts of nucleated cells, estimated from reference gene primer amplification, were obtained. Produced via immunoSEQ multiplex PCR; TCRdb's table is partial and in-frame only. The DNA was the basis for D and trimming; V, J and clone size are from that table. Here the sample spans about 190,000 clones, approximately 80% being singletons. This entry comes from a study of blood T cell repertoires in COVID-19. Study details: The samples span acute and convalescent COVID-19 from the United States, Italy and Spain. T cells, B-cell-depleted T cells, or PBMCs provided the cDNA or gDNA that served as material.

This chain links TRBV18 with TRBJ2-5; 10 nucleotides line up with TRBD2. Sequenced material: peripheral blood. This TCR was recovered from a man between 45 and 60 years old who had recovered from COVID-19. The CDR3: CASSPFGAGGRETQYF. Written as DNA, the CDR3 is TGTGCCAGCTCACCGTTTGGAGCGGGAGGGAGGGAGACCCAGTACTTC.